The T cell receptor (beta chain) described here comes from a study of a mutant IDH1 vaccine in newly diagnosed glioma. About this clone: What it recognizes is unknown.

The repertoire was sequenced with immunoSEQ multiplex PCR; TCRdb's copy has only in-frame clones and lacks some. The sample carries some 60,000 clones, more than 80% recorded once. Described time point: week 35, safety follow-up. In the vaccine, a single dose held 300 ug of the mutant IDH1 20-mer peptide, along with topical imiquimod. This CDR3 has 15 residues. Per the germline V gene, CDR1 is MNHEY and CDR2 is SVGAGI. V lost 2 bases and J 0 bases, leaving 11 bases between the germline ends. The source of this sequence is a man between 40 and 49 years old with glioma. The chain couples TRBV6-5 to TRBJ2-7, with TRBD2 as a possible D gene (6 bases). Sequencing was performed on PBMCs, taken from a glioma patient whose treatment included an IDH1 peptide vaccine. CDR3 coding DNA: TGTGCCAGCAGTTACGAGGGAGCGGGCTCCTACGAGCAGTACTTC. Encoded protein: CASSYEGAGSYEQYF.